Each of the 5 T cell receptor beta chains below was sequenced from the same sample in a study of T cells in women clearing cervical HPV infection. Repertoires were generated with immunoSEQ multiplex PCR, while TCRdb's copy carries only in-frame clones and drops some. The sample includes about 20,000 clones. Sequences were obtained from blood buffy coat. These receptors were taken from a woman between 18 and 70 years old with a cervical HPV16 infection that either progressed to CIN3+ or cleared (not recorded which).

About this clone: The read falls 3 residues short of the CDR3 end, and the missing part is taken from the germline J gene. V and J are TRBV19 and TRBJ2-2, with 14 positions matching TRBD2. CDR3 length equals 17 residues. Germline V lookup: CDR1 LNHDA, CDR2 SQIVND (reference sequence). Unmatched junction bases numbered 8, after V lost 10 bases and J lost 1 base. CDR3 bases read: TGTGCCATTAATTCCGGGACTAGCGGGGGGAACACCGGGGAG. This codes for CAINSGTSGGNTGE. The CDR3 in its entirety is CAINSGTSGGNTGELFF.

Points on this clone: The read is 3 residues too short to cover the CDR3 end, so that end is filled in from the germline J gene. The chain combines TRBV20-1 with TRBJ2-5, with TRBD2 matching over 9 bases. CDR3 length: 17 amino acids. With V trimmed by 0 bases and J by 5 bases, 13 bases remained unmatched. Germline V CDR1 and CDR2: DFQATT, SNEGSKA (reference sequence). The part of the CDR3 DNA that was read is TGCAGTGCTAGAGATGCTGGCCTAGCGGGGCCAACGGAGACC. This encodes CSARDAGLAGPTET. The whole CDR3 region reads CSARDAGLAGPTETQYF.

Comments on this clone: The read terminates 3 residues ahead of where the CDR3 ends, so the germline J gene completes it. The genes are TRBV5-4 and TRBJ2-2; D is perhaps TRBD1 (6 bases). Germline V gives CDR1 SGHNT, CDR2 YYREEE (reference sequence). The CDR3 sequence is 13 residues long. The CDR3 loop is CASGRTENEKLFF. Partial CDR3 DNA: TGTGCCAGCGGAAGGACAGAAAATGAAAAG.

The CDR3 bases that were read are TGCGCCAGTTCAGCGGGGGACCTCTCTGGGGCCAACGTC. This translates into CASSAGDLSGANV. The entire CDR3 protein is CASSAGDLSGANVLTF. This chain uses TRBV5-1 with TRBJ2-6, with 8 bases lining up with TRBD2. The read falls 3 residues short of the CDR3 end, and the missing part is taken from the germline J gene. Looked up from germline, CDR1 is SGHRS and CDR2 is YFSETQ. The CDR3 is 16 amino acids. Unmatched junction bases numbered 7, after V lost 8 bases and J lost 0 bases.

About this clone: The read ends 3 residues early relative to the CDR3; the germline J gene fills the gap. The rearrangement uses TRBV2 and TRBJ2-1; 8 bases line up with TRBD2. The junction had 18 bases not matched to a gene; V was cut back by 9 bases and J by 5 bases. The germline gives CDR1 SNHLY, CDR2 FYNNEI. This CDR3 spans 17 amino acids. CDR3 protein: CASKPGLEPKIDNEQFF. The DNA read from the CDR3 is TGTGCCAGTAAACCGGGACTAGAGCCCAAAATAGACAATGAG.